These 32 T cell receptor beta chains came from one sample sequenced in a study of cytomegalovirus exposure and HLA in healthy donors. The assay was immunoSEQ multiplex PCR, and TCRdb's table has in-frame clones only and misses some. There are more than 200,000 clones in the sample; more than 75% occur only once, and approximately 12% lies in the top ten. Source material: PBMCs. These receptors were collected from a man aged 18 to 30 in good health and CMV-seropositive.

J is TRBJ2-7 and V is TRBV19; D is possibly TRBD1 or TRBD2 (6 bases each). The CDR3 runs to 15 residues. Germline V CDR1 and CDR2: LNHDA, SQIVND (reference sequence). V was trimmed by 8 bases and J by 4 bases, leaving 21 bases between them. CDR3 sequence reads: CASAPKGGGGYEQYF. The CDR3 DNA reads TGTGCCAGTGCCCCAAAAGGAGGGGGTGGTTACGAGCAGTACTTC.

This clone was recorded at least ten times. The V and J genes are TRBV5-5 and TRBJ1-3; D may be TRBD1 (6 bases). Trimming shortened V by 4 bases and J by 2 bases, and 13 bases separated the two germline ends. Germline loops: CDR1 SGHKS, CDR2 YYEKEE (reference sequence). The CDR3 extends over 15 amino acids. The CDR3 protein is CASSVSGTTGNTIYF. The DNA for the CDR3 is TGTGCCAGCAGCGTATCCGGGACAACTGGAAACACCATATATTTT.

Written as DNA, the CDR3 is TGTGCCAGTAGTAGGGGACTCACCCTAGCAACTAATGAAAAACTGTTTTTT. Translation: CASSRGLTLATNEKLFF. This sequence joins TRBV19 and TRBJ1-4; possibly TRBD1 for D (5 bases). Trimming took 4 bases from V and 0 from J, leaving 15 bases between them. Germline values: CDR1 LNHDA, CDR2 SQIVND (reference sequence). The CDR3 totals 17 residues.

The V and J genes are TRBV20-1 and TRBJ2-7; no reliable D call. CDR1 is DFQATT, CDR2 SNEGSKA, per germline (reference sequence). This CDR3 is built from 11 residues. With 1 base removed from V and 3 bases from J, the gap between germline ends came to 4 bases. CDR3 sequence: CSARVNYEQYF. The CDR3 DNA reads TGCAGTGCTAGAGTAAACTACGAGCAGTACTTC.

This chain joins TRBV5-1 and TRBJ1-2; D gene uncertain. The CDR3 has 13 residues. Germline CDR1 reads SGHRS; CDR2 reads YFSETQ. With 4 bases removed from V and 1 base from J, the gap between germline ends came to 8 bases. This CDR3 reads CASSTDYNYGYTF. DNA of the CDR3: TGCGCCAGCAGCACAGACTATAACTATGGCTACACCTTC.

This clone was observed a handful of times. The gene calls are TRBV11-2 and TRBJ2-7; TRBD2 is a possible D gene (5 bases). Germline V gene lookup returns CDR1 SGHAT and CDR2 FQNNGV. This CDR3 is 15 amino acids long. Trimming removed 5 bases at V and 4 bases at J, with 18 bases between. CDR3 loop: CASSPGRANRYEQYF. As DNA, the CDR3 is TGTGCCAGCAGCCCTGGGCGGGCCAATAGGTACGAGCAGTACTTC.

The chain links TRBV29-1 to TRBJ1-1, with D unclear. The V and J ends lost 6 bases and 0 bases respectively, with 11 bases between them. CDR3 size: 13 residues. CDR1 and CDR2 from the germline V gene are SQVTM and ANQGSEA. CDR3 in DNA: TGCAGCGTACGTATCAGCATGAACACTGAAGCTTTCTTT. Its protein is CSVRISMNTEAFF. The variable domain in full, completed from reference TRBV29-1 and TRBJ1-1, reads SAVISQKPSRDICQRGTSLTIQCQVDSQVTMMFWYRQQPGQSLTLIATANQGSEATYESGFVIDKFPISRPNLTFSTLTVSNMSPEDSSIYLCSVRISMNTEAFFGQGTRLTVV.

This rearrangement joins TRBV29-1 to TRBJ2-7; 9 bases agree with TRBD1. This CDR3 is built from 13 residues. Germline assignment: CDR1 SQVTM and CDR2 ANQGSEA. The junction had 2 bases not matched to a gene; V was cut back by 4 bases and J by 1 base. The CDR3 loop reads CSVGDRASYEQYF. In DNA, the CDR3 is TGCAGCGTTGGGGACAGGGCGTCCTACGAGCAGTACTTC.

The CDR3 protein is CASISGTASYNEQFF. CDR3 nucleotides: TGTGCCAGCATTTCCGGGACAGCCTCCTACAATGAGCAGTTCTTC. This sequence joins TRBV6-1 and TRBJ2-1, with TRBD1 matching over 7 bases. Germline CDR1 MNHNS, CDR2 SASEGT. V gave up 7 bases and J gave up 0 bases; unmatched junction bases: 6. The CDR3 contains 15 residues.

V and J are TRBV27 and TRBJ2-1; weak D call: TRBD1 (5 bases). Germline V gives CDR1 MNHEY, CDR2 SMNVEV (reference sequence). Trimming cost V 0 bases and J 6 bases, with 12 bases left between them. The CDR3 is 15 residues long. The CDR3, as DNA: TGTGCCAGCAGTTTATCTTACCTGGGGCTCAATGAGCAGTTCTTC. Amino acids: CASSLSYLGLNEQFF.

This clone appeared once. CDR3 sequence reads: CASRMTGDPGLAGASEQYF. CDR3 in DNA: TGTGCCAGCAGAATGACAGGGGACCCGGGACTAGCGGGAGCCAGCGAGCAGTACTTC. The chain employs TRBV6-4 and TRBJ2-7, with 14 bases identical to TRBD2. V trimming: 6 bases; J trimming: 6 bases; junction bases outside the gene matches: 19. The CDR3 length is 19 residues. The germline gives CDR1 MRHNA, CDR2 SNTAGT.

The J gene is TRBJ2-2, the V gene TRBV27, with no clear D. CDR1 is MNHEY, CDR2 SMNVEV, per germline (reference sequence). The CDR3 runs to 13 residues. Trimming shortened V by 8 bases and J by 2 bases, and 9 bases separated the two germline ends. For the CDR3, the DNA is TGTGCCAGCTCTCCCGATAACACCGGGGAGCTGTTTTTT. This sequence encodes CASSPDNTGELFF.

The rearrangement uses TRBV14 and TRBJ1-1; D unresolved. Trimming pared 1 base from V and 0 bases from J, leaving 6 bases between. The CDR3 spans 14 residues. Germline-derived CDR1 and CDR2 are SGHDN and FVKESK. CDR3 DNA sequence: TGTGCCAGCAGCCAAGCATCAATGAACACTGAAGCTTTCTTT. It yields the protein CASSQASMNTEAFF. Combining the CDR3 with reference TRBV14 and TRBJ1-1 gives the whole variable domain EAGVTQFPSHSVIEKGQTVTLRCDPISGHDNLYWYRRVMGKEIKFLLHFVKESKQDESGMPNNRFLAERTGGTYSTLKVQPAELEDSGVYFCASSQASMNTEAFFGQGTRLTVV.

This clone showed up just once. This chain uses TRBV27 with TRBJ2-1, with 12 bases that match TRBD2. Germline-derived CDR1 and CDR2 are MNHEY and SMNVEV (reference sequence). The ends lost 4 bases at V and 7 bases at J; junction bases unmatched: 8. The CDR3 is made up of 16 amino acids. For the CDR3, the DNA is TGTGCCAGCAGTTCAATAACTAGCGGGAGGAGGAATGAGCAGTTCTTC. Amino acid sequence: CASSSITSGRRNEQFF.

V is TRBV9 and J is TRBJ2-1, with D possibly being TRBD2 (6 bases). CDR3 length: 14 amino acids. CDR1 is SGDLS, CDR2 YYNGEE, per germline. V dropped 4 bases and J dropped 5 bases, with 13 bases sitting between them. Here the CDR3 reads CASSFTGGDNEQFF. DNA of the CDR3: TGTGCCAGCAGCTTCACAGGAGGGGACAATGAGCAGTTCTTC.

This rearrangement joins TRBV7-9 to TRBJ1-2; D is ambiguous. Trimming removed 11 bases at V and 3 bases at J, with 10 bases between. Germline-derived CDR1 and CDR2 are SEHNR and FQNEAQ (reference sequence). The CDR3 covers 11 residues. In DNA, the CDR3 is TGTGCCGGGTCTAAGGACTATGGCTACACCTTC. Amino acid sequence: CAGSKDYGYTF.

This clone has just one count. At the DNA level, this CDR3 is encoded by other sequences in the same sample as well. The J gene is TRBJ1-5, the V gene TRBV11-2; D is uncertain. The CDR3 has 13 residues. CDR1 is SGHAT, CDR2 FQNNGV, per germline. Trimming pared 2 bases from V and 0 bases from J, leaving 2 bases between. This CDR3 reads CASSLYSNQPQHF. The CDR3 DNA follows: TGTGCCAGCAGCTTATATAGCAATCAGCCCCAGCATTTT.

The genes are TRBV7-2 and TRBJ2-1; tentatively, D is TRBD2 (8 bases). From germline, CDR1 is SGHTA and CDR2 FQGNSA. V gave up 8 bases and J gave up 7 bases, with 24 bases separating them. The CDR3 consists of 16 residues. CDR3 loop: CASFPGGGRFKNEQFF. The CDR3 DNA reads TGTGCCAGCTTCCCGGGAGGGGGCCGGTTCAAGAATGAGCAGTTCTTC. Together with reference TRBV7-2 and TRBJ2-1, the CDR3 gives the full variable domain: GAGVSQSPSNKVTEKGKDVELRCDPISGHTALYWYRQSLGQGLEFLIYFQGNSAPDKSGLPSDRFSAERTGGSVSTLTIQRTQQEDSAVYLCASFPGGGRFKNEQFFGPGTRLTVL.

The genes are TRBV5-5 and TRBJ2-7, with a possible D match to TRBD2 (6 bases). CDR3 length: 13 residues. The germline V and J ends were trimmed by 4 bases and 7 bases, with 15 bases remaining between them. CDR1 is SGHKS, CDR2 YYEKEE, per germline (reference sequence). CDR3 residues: CASSSSGDGEQYF. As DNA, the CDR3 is TGTGCCAGCAGCAGCTCGGGGGACGGGGAGCAGTACTTC.

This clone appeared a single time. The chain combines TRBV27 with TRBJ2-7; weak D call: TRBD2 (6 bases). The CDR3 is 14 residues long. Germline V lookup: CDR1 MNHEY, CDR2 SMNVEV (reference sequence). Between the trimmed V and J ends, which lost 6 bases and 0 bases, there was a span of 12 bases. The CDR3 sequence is CASRRERGSYEQYF. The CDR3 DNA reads TGTGCCAGCAGACGGGAGAGGGGCTCCTACGAGCAGTACTTC.

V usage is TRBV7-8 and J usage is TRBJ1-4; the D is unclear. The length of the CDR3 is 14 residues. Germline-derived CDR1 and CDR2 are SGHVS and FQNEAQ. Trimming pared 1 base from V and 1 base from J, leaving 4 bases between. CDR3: CASSLGGTNEKLFF. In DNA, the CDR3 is TGTGCCAGCAGCTTAGGGGGAACTAATGAAAAACTGTTTTTT.

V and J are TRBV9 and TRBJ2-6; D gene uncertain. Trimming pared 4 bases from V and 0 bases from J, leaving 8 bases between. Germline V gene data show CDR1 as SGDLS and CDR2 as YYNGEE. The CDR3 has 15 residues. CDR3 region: CASSPRSSGANVLTF. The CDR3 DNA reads TGTGCCAGCAGCCCCCGGTCCTCTGGGGCCAACGTCCTGACTTTC.

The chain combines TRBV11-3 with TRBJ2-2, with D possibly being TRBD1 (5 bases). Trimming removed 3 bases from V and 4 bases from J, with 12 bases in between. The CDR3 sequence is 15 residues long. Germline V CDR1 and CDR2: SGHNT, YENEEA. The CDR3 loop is CASSFRASPTGELFF. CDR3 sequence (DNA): TGTGCCAGCAGCTTCAGGGCAAGTCCCACCGGGGAGCTGTTTTTT.

The CDR3 loop is CAMGFTGELFF. CDR3 DNA: TGTGCCATGGGCTTCACCGGGGAGCTGTTTTTT. The V and J genes are TRBV10-3 and TRBJ2-2, with D hard to call. Germline loops: CDR1 ENHRY, CDR2 SYGVKD. V gave up 9 bases and J gave up 4 bases, with 6 bases separating them. The CDR3 has 11 residues.

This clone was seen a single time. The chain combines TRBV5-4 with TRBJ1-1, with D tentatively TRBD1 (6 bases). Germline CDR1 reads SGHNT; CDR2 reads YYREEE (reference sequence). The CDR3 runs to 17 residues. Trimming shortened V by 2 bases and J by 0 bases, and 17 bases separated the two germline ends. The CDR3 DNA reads TGTGCCAGCAGCTTTGGGGGGAGGGGGTCGATGAACACTGAAGCTTTCTTT. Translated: CASSFGGRGSMNTEAFF.

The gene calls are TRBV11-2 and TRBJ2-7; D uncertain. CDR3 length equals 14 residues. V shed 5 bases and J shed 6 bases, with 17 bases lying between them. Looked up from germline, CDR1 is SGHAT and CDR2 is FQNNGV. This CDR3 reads CASSPTKLTGEQYF. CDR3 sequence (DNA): TGTGCCAGCAGCCCCACTAAACTCACGGGCGAGCAGTACTTC.

The chain's CDR3 is CASSYGTAKETQYF. The CDR3 DNA reads as TGCGCCAGCAGCTACGGGACAGCCAAAGAGACCCAGTACTTC. V usage is TRBV5-1 and J usage is TRBJ2-5; 7 bases fit TRBD1. Trimming at V came to 3 bases and at J to 3 bases, leaving 5 bases not matched to a gene. This CDR3 has 14 residues. Germline loops: CDR1 SGHRS, CDR2 YFSETQ.

The CDR3 protein is CASGQGRGYEQFF. Written as DNA, the CDR3 is TGTGCCAGCGGACAGGGAAGGGGCTATGAGCAGTTCTTC. The V gene is TRBV19, the J gene TRBJ2-1; 8 nucleotides line up with TRBD1. Trimming took 9 bases from V and 8 from J; bases not matched to a gene: 9. Germline assignment: CDR1 LNHDA and CDR2 SQIVND (reference sequence). The CDR3 extends over 13 amino acids.

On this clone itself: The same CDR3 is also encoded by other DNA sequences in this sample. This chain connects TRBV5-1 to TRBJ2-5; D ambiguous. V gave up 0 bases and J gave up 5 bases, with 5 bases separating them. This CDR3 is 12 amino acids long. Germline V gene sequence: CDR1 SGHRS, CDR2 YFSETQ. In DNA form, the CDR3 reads TGCGCCAGCAGCTTGGTCGGGGAGACCCAGTACTTC. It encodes CASSLVGETQYF.

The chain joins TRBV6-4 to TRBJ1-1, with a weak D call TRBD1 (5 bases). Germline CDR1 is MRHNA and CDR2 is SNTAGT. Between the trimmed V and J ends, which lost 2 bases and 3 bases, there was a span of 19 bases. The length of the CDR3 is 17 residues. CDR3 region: CASSDPRVRGADTEAFF. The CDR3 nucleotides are TGTGCCAGCAGTGACCCTCGAGTGAGGGGCGCCGACACTGAAGCTTTCTTT.

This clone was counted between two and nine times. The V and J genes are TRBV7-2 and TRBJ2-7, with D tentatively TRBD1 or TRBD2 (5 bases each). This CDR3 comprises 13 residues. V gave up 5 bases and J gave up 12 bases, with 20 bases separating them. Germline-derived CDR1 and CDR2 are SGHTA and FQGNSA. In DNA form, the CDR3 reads TGTGCCAGCAGCACATCTGAATTTGGGACGCCGTACTTC. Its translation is CASSTSEFGTPYF.

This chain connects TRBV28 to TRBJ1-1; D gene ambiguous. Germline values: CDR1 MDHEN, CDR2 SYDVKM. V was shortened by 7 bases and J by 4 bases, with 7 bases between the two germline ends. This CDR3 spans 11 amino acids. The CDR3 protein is CASMTITEAFF. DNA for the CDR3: TGTGCCAGCATGACGATCACTGAAGCTTTCTTT.